These T cell receptor beta chains were read from a single sample in a study of molecular identifiers for immune sequencing clone quantification. A single record per CDR3 protein comes from TCRdb applying MiXCR to the PCR reads. Seen here are some 590,000 distinct CDR3 sequences, 25% observed once, and the top ten hold 0.78%. The sequenced material came from naive CD8+ T cells from blood, with Jurkat cell RNA spiked in. These receptors were taken from a human donor in good health. Some libraries in this study had Jurkat cell RNA spiked in. Each CDR3 is given with its conserved first and last residue. Each record gives: V gene, J gene, clone size, D gene, CDR3 protein, CDR3 DNA. A D gene is named only where the DNA matches it firmly. Not all rows give a size; the values are once, few, many and, for expanded clones, a class.

>TRBV4-1|TRBJ1-1|few|-
CASSQSGRNTEAFF
TGCGCCAGCAGCCAAAGTGGCAGGAACACTGAAGCTTTCTTT
>TRBV7-9|TRBJ1-3|few|TRBD1
CASRTGDDLNTIYF
TGTGCCAGCCGGACAGGGGACGATTTGAACACCATATATTTT
>TRBV11-2|TRBJ2-3|many|-
CASNIRDGGTDTQYF
TGTGCCAGCAACATCCGGGACGGTGGCACAGATACGCAGTATTTT
>TRBV29-1|TRBJ2-3|many|-
CSVEFTGTGDTQYF
TGCAGCGTTGAATTTACCGGGACGGGAGATACGCAGTATTTT
>TRBV24-1|TRBJ2-5|few|TRBD1
CATSAPGQQETQYF
TGTGCCACCAGTGCCCCGGGACAGCAAGAGACCCAGTACTTC
>TRBV7-9|TRBJ2-7|many|-
CASSLAQEYEQYF
TGTGCCAGCAGCTTAGCACAGGAATACGAGCAGTACTTC
>TRBV28|TRBJ2-5|-|TRBD1
CASSLGTGVARETQYF
TGTGCCAGCAGTTTAGGGACAGGGGTGGCTCGGGAGACCCAGTACTTC
>TRBV7-9|TRBJ2-2|few|-
CASSLGSRQLFF
TGTGCCAGCAGCTTAGGGAGCCGGCAGCTGTTTTTT
>TRBV10-3|TRBJ1-1|few|-
CAISDLGGTEAFF
TGTGCCATCAGTGATCTCGGAGGGACTGAAGCTTTCTTT
>TRBV4-3|TRBJ2-7|-|TRBD2
CASSQDTGLAGVGTYEQYF
TGCGCCAGCAGCCAAGATACGGGACTAGCGGGAGTGGGGACCTACGAGCAGTACTTC
>TRBV12-3/TRBV12-4|TRBJ1-1|many|-
CASSPQWVREAFF
TGTGCCAGCAGTCCTCAGTGGGTTCGGGAGGCTTTCTTT
>TRBV23-1|TRBJ2-2|-|-
CASSQCWAVILYTGELFF
TGCGCCAGCAGTCAATGCTGGGCCGTTATTTTGTACACCGGGGAGCTGTTTTTT
>TRBV20-1|TRBJ2-7|once|TRBD2
CSARLWAGVPEQYF
TGCAGTGCTAGATTGTGGGCGGGAGTACCCGAGCAGTACTTC
>TRBV4-1|TRBJ1-1|-|-
CASSQGSSEAFF
TGCGCCAGCAGCCAAGGGTCCAGTGAAGCTTTCTTT
>TRBV28|TRBJ1-6|-|-
CASSLLGSTNSPLHF
TGTGCCAGCAGTCTCCTCGGGAGCACTAATTCACCCCTCCACTTT
>TRBV19|TRBJ2-7|once|-
CGSSIASSSYEQYF
TGTGGCAGTAGTATAGCTAGCAGCTCCTACGAGCAGTACTTC
>TRBV13|TRBJ2-5|many|-
CASSFAREYQETQYF
TGTGCCAGCAGCTTTGCCAGGGAGTACCAAGAGACCCAGTACTTC
>TRBV20-1|TRBJ2-5|few|-
CSARDGSTGQNLETQYF
TGCAGTGCTAGAGATGGGTCAACAGGACAGAACTTAGAGACCCAGTACTTC